The 30 T cell receptor beta chains reported below all come from one sample, sequenced in a study of blood T cell repertoires in COVID-19. The repertoire was sequenced with immunoSEQ multiplex PCR; TCRdb's copy has only in-frame clones and lacks some. The sample has approximately 300,000 clones, 86% seen once. The sequencing input was peripheral blood. The origin of the receptors is a woman aged 45-60 years with acute or convalescent COVID-19.

The gene calls are TRBV7-2 and TRBJ2-3, with a weak D call TRBD2 (6 bases). Trimming took off 5 bases at V and 0 bases at J, with 12 bases between the two ends. This CDR3 has 15 amino acids. The germline CDR1 and CDR2 sequences are SGHTA and FQGNSA. CDR3 sequence (DNA): TGTGCCAGCAGCCTGTGGACTACCAGCACAGATACGCAGTATTTT. It codes for CASSLWTTSTDTQYF.

The chain employs TRBV12-5 and TRBJ1-5; D call uncertain. Germline-derived CDR1 and CDR2 are LGHNT and FRNRAP. The V end lost 5 bases, the J end lost 4 bases, and 12 bases lay between the germline ends. The CDR3 contains 14 residues. The CDR3 DNA is TGTGCTAGTGGTCTGGGAGGAACTAATCAGCCCCAGCATTTT. Residues: CASGLGGTNQPQHF.

V and J are TRBV27 and TRBJ2-2, with 8 bases fitting TRBD1. With V trimmed by 6 bases and J by 6 bases, 3 bases remained unmatched. This CDR3 spans 13 amino acids. The germline gives CDR1 MNHEY, CDR2 SMNVEV (reference sequence). CDR3 bases: TGTGCCAGCAGGGACAGGGCGGCCGGGGAGCTGTTTTTT. It codes for CASRDRAAGELFF.

The chain uses TRBV18 and TRBJ2-5, with 10 positions matching TRBD1. The germline CDR1 and CDR2 sequences are KGHSH and LQKENI. The CDR3 is 15 amino acids. V dropped 4 bases and J dropped 5; count of bases not matched to a gene: 7. The CDR3 DNA sequence: TGTGCCAGCTCACGAGCGGGACAGGGGACGGAGACCCAGTACTTC. It translates to CASSRAGQGTETQYF.

The chain recombines TRBV24-1 with TRBJ2-7, with D maybe TRBD1 (6 bases). CDR3 length: 14 amino acids. Germline CDR1 is KGHDR and CDR2 is SFDVKD. Trimming removed 9 bases from V and 2 bases from J, with 16 bases in between. The DNA for the CDR3 is TGTGCCACCCAAAGTGAAGGGGGAACCTACGAGCAGTACTTC. Protein product: CATQSEGGTYEQYF.

This chain uses TRBV11-3 with TRBJ2-1; 13 nucleotides align to TRBD2. J was trimmed by 10 bases and V by 5 bases; bases with no gene match: 14. Per the germline V gene, CDR1 is SGHNT and CDR2 is YENEEA. The CDR3 has 17 amino acids. CDR3 protein: CASSAPSLAGGPLEQFF. The CDR3 nucleotides are TGTGCCAGCAGCGCTCCGTCACTAGCGGGAGGGCCCTTGGAGCAGTTCTTC.

In nucleotides, the CDR3 is TGTGCCAGCAGTTCAGGGGGCCAGCCGAACTATGGCTACACCTTC. This codes for CASSSGGQPNYGYTF. J is TRBJ1-2 and V is TRBV28; TRBD1 agrees at 8 bases. The CDR3 loop spans 15 amino acids. Germline V lookup: CDR1 MDHEN, CDR2 SYDVKM. J gave up 2 bases and V 4 bases, and 6 bases lay outside the gene matches.

The J gene is TRBJ2-1, the V gene TRBV6-1; the D gene is possibly TRBD1 (6 bases). V was pared by 3 bases and J by 8 bases, with 8 bases between. Germline V gene lookup returns CDR1 MNHNS and CDR2 SASEGT. CDR3 length equals 12 residues. This chain's CDR3 is CASSDRGDEQFF. The DNA of the CDR3 is TGTGCCAGCAGTGACAGGGGCGATGAGCAGTTCTTC.

The chain is built from TRBV3-1 (or the pseudogene TRBV3-2) and TRBJ1-4, with D possibly matching TRBD1 (6 bases). Between the trimmed V and J ends, which lost 4 bases and 1 base, there was a span of 10 bases. This CDR3 spans 15 amino acids. From germline, CDR1 is LGHDT and CDR2 YNNKEL (reference sequence). The CDR3, as DNA: TGTGCCAGCAGCCGCCCACAGGGAACTAATGAAAAACTGTTTTTT. Translating gives CASSRPQGTNEKLFF.

The chain recombines TRBV29-1 with TRBJ2-1; a weak D match, TRBD2 (5 bases). The V and J ends lost 6 bases and 8 bases respectively, with 29 bases between them. This CDR3 has 17 residues. Germline values: CDR1 SQVTM, CDR2 ANQGSEA. As DNA, the CDR3 is TGCAGCGTGACTGATCCCCCTAGGTGGGAGAAAGTGGATGAGCAGTTCTTC. It specifies CSVTDPPRWEKVDEQFF.

V gene TRBV2 combines with J gene TRBJ1-2, with D tentatively TRBD1 (6 bases). With 4 bases removed from V and 8 bases from J, the gap between germline ends came to 14 bases. This CDR3 comprises 13 residues. CDR1 and CDR2 from the germline V gene are SNHLY and FYNNEI. CDR3 sequence: CASSGTQGYGYTF. CDR3 sequence (DNA): TGTGCCAGCAGTGGCACACAGGGATACGGCTACACCTTC.

The rearrangement uses TRBV6-1 and TRBJ2-1; D is ambiguous. The CDR3 is 14 amino acids. Germline V gene lookup returns CDR1 MNHNS and CDR2 SASEGT. Trimming shortened V by 2 bases and J by 6 bases, and 11 bases separated the two germline ends. The CDR3 DNA reads TGTGCCAGCAGTGAAACTCTAGTAATCAATGAGCAGTTCTTC. Translating gives CASSETLVINEQFF.

This clone was detected a few times. The identical CDR3 is also encoded by other nucleotide sequences in the sample. J is TRBJ2-3 and V is TRBV7-2; no firm D call. The CDR3 covers 13 residues. The V end was cut by 3 bases, the J end by 1 base, with 5 bases between. Germline V CDR1 and CDR2: SGHTA, FQGNSA. Written as DNA, the CDR3 is TGTGCCAGCAGCTTCCCCGGCACAGATACGCAGTATTTT. Translation gives CASSFPGTDTQYF.

The chain links TRBV5-1 to TRBJ2-2; D is possibly TRBD1 (5 bases). Trimming removed 2 bases at V and 2 bases at J, with 10 bases between. This CDR3 comprises 15 residues. CDR1 is SGHRS, CDR2 YFSETQ, per germline. CDR3: CASSLGHSNTGELFF. The CDR3 nucleotides are TGCGCCAGCAGCTTAGGACACAGCAACACCGGGGAGCTGTTTTTT.

This chain uses TRBV10-3 with TRBJ2-2; TRBD1 agrees at 7 bases. Germline values: CDR1 ENHRY, CDR2 SYGVKD. The CDR3 is 14 residues long. V was clipped by 10 bases and J by 0 bases; unmatched bases: 5. The CDR3 loop reads CATGQVSNTGELFF. CDR3 bases: TGTGCCACCGGACAGGTGTCGAACACCGGGGAGCTGTTTTTT.

V is TRBV5-1 and J is TRBJ2-1, with 10 positions matching TRBD2. J lost 2 bases, V lost 4 bases, and 6 bases had no gene match. CDR1 is SGHRS, CDR2 YFSETQ, per germline. This CDR3 has 16 amino acids. The DNA of the CDR3 is TGCGCCAGCAGCAGAACCCTAGCGGGAGCCTACAATGAGCAGTTCTTC. Translating gives CASSRTLAGAYNEQFF.

The chain has TRBV5-1 and TRBJ2-7; 12 nucleotides line up with TRBD2. The V and J ends lost 4 bases and 4 bases, in that order; junction bases with no gene match: 15. From germline, CDR1 is SGHRS and CDR2 YFSETQ. CDR3 length equals 18 residues. The CDR3, as DNA: TGCGCCAGCAGCCTCTCAACCGCACTAGCGGGAGGTCTTTACGAGCAGTACTTC. It yields the protein CASSLSTALAGGLYEQYF.

The rearrangement joins TRBV25-1 to TRBJ2-2; D might be TRBD1 (7 bases). Germline V CDR1 and CDR2: MGHDK, SYGVNS. Trimming left V 6 bases short and J 7 bases short, with 27 bases between. The CDR3 is 18 residues long. The CDR3 nucleotides read TGTGCCAGCAGACAATCCCCCCTGCAGGGGGGTAAGGGCGGGGAGCTGTTTTTT. Its protein is CASRQSPLQGGKGGELFF.

This chain uses TRBV3-1 (or the pseudogene TRBV3-2) with TRBJ1-2; D might be TRBD1 (5 bases). With 1 base removed from V and 6 bases from J, the gap between germline ends came to 12 bases. The germline gives CDR1 LGHDT, CDR2 YNNKEL (reference sequence). This CDR3 has 14 residues. This chain's CDR3 is CASSQVRDRHGYTF. The CDR3 DNA is TGTGCCAGCAGCCAAGTTCGTGACAGACATGGCTACACCTTC.

The chain combines TRBV5-6 with TRBJ2-5; D uncertain. V was trimmed by 4 bases and J by 2 bases, leaving 15 bases between them. The CDR3 length is 15 residues. Germline CDR1 reads SGHDT; CDR2 reads YYEEEE. The CDR3 DNA reads TGTGCCAGCAGCCCTGTGTCTAGTGGGCAAGAGACCCAGTACTTC. This encodes CASSPVSSGQETQYF.

For this clone: Within the sample, other DNA sequences also encode this same CDR3. J is TRBJ2-7 and V is TRBV6-5; D uncertain. Germline V gives CDR1 MNHEY, CDR2 SVGAGI. The CDR3 is made up of 13 amino acids. V lost 4 bases and J 1 base, leaving 8 bases between the germline ends. The chain's CDR3 is CASSSPGSYEQYF. DNA of the CDR3: TGTGCCAGCAGTTCCCCCGGTTCCTACGAGCAGTACTTC.

The V call is TRBV7-2, the J call TRBJ2-7, with 7 bases identical to TRBD2. J was trimmed by 4 bases and V by 5 bases; bases with no gene match: 8. Per germline, CDR1 SGHTA and CDR2 FQGNSA. This CDR3 has 14 amino acids. The CDR3 reads CASSPGLVGYEQYF. The CDR3 DNA follows: TGTGCCAGCAGCCCCGGACTAGTCGGGTACGAGCAGTACTTC.

V and J are TRBV6-2 or TRBV6-3 and TRBJ1-2, with 10 bases matching TRBD1. The germline gives CDR1 MNHEY, CDR2 SVGEGT. J gave up 4 bases and V 5 bases, and 7 bases lay outside the gene matches. CDR3 length: 15 amino acids. The CDR3 nucleotides read TGTGCCAGCAGTGGAAGGACAGGGGGGATCTATGGCTACACCTTC. Amino acid sequence: CASSGRTGGIYGYTF.

The chain is built from TRBV10-3 and TRBJ1-5; D remains unclear. The length of the CDR3 is 14 residues. CDR1 is ENHRY and CDR2 is SYGVKD in the germline V gene. Trimming stripped 7 bases from V and 2 bases from J, with 12 bases between. Written as DNA, the CDR3 is TGTGCCATCAAGGCTCAAGGAGGCAATCAGCCCCAGCATTTT. Its protein is CAIKAQGGNQPQHF.

This chain joins TRBV20-1 and TRBJ1-6, with D tentatively TRBD1 (6 bases). Germline V gene data show CDR1 as DFQATT and CDR2 as SNEGSKA (reference sequence). Trimming stripped 3 bases from V and 1 base from J, with 13 bases between. The CDR3 runs 16 residues. In DNA, the CDR3 is TGCAGTGCTAGTAGACAGGCGTTGTCCTATAATTCACCCCTCCACTTT. It encodes CSASRQALSYNSPLHF.

CDR3 sequence reads: CASSPGILYREDEQFF. The CDR3 DNA sequence: TGTGCCAGCAGCCCGGGCATTCTCTACCGGGAGGATGAGCAGTTCTTC. This sequence joins TRBV7-9 and TRBJ2-1; 7 positions match TRBD2. The trim removed 5 bases at V and 8 bases at J, leaving 15 bases unmatched. This CDR3 has 16 residues. Germline CDR1 is SEHNR and CDR2 is FQNEAQ (reference sequence).

This sequence joins TRBV4-1 and TRBJ2-7; weak D call: TRBD1 (6 bases). CDR3 length equals 15 residues. V dropped 1 base and J dropped 3 bases, with 13 bases sitting between them. The V gene's germline CDR1 is MGHRA and CDR2 YSYEKL. The CDR3 nucleotides read TGCGCCAGCAGCCAAGCCTTAGGACAGTACTACGAGCAGTACTTC. This encodes CASSQALGQYYEQYF.

This chain uses TRBV30 with TRBJ1-6; D call uncertain. Germline-derived CDR1 and CDR2 are GTSNPN and SVGIG (reference sequence). This CDR3 has 14 residues. The V end lost 3 bases, the J end lost 7 bases, and 13 bases lay between the germline ends. As DNA, the CDR3 is TGTGCCTGGAGATACGGGGTTAAGAATTCACCCCTCCACTTT. Amino acids: CAWRYGVKNSPLHF.

This clone was counted a few times. The chain couples TRBV13 to TRBJ2-3; 7 bases map to TRBD2. In germline, CDR1 is PRHDT, CDR2 FYEKMQ (reference sequence). This CDR3 has 19 residues. The V gene end was trimmed by 5 bases and the J gene end by 8 bases; junction bases not matched to a gene: 25. CDR3 protein: CASSGRAWVWRGTTGTQYF. In nucleotides, the CDR3 is TGTGCCAGCAGCGGGCGGGCATGGGTTTGGCGGGGGACCACCGGTACGCAGTATTTT.

This sequence joins TRBV28 and TRBJ2-5, with TRBD2 identical over 12 bases. The CDR3 length is 16 residues. CDR1 and CDR2 (germline): MDHEN, SYDVKM. V lost 4 bases and J lost 4; bases outside the gene matches: 7. CDR3 nucleotide sequence: TGTGCCAGCAGTTACCTGAAACTAGCGGGAGGAGAGACCCAGTACTTC. Amino acid sequence: CASSYLKLAGGETQYF.